This entry lists 26 T cell receptor beta chains sequenced from one sample in a study of T cell clonality in common variable immunodeficiency. Measured with immunoSEQ multiplex PCR; TCRdb has only the in-frame clones, and not every one. There are tens of thousands of clones in the sample, none observed a single time. The sequenced material came from peripheral blood mononuclear cells. These receptors were obtained from a person between 18 and 75 years old in good health.

This clone appeared a few times. From the germline J gene comes the end of the CDR3, since the read stops 3 residues before it. The V call is TRBV2, the J call TRBJ1-1; the D gene is possibly TRBD1 (5 bases). The CDR3 extends over 13 amino acids. Germline V lookup: CDR1 SNHLY, CDR2 FYNNEI. V lost 7 bases and J 4 bases, leaving 13 bases between the germline ends. CDR3 protein: CASNRRQSTEAFF. CDR3 bases read: TGTGCCAGCAACCGCAGACAGTCCACTGAA.

In its sample, this clone is medium-sized (0.01 to 0.1%). This CDR3 reads CSATSQGGARKETQYF. The covered CDR3 bases are TGCAGTGCTACCTCCCAAGGGGGAGCGAGGAAGGAGACC. The chain has TRBV20-1 and TRBJ2-5, with a weak D call TRBD1 (6 bases). Read coverage stops 3 residues before the CDR3 terminus; the germline J gene supplies the remainder. Trimming removed 4 bases at V and 5 bases at J, with 23 bases between. CDR1 and CDR2 from the germline V gene are DFQATT and SNEGSKA (reference sequence). CDR3 length: 16 residues.

This clone was recorded many times. The read halts 3 residues ahead of the CDR3 end, with the missing end drawn from the germline J gene. V and J are TRBV5-5 and TRBJ2-7; the D is unclear. V lost 0 bases and J 5 bases, leaving 15 bases between the germline ends. CDR1 is SGHKS and CDR2 is YYEKEE in the germline V gene (reference sequence). The CDR3 runs 15 residues. The CDR3 DNA, read in part, is TGTGCCAGCAGCTTGGTAGTTGTCCCAACGAACGAG. Its protein is CASSLVVVPTNE. The whole CDR3 sequence is CASSLVVVPTNEQYF.

There are many counts of this clone. Coverage ceases 3 residues before the CDR3 finishes, and the germline J gene fills in the end. This chain uses TRBV19 with TRBJ1-1; TRBD1 matches at 7 bases. The trim removed 5 bases at V and 2 bases at J, leaving 5 bases unmatched. Germline-derived CDR1 and CDR2 are LNHDA and SQIVND (reference sequence). The CDR3 sequence is 14 residues long. Incomplete CDR3 DNA: TGTGCCAGTAGTTTAACAGGGGCAAACACTGAA. It is translated as CASSLTGANTE. From start to end, the CDR3 is CASSLTGANTEAFF.

This clone has ten or more counts. The read terminates 3 residues before the CDR3 end, so the remaining end is supplied by the germline J gene. The chain couples TRBV2 to TRBJ1-1; unclear D gene. CDR3 length: 13 residues. Germline V gene lookup returns CDR1 SNHLY and CDR2 FYNNEI. Trimming cost V 8 bases and J 5 bases, with 15 bases left between them. The covered CDR3 bases are TGTGCCAGCCTGAAATTAGAAGGGACTGAA. Translating gives CASLKLEGTE. The whole CDR3 protein reads CASLKLEGTEAFF.

This clone is labeled as medium-sized (0.01 to 0.1%). The covered CDR3 bases are TGTGCCAGCAGCTTAGGGGGGCGACAGTTCACAGATACG. This codes for CASSLGGRQFTDT. The whole CDR3 reads CASSLGGRQFTDTQYF. This chain links TRBV7-8 with TRBJ2-3; D may be TRBD1 (6 bases). The sequence runs out 3 residues before the end of the CDR3; the remainder is reconstructed from the germline J gene. Trimming pared 1 base from V and 2 bases from J, leaving 13 bases between. This CDR3 region has 16 residues. CDR1 SGHVS and CDR2 FQNEAQ come from the germline V gene.

This clone was seen ten or more times. Sequencing ends 3 residues short of the CDR3 end; the germline J gene provides the rest. The chain links TRBV5-1 to TRBJ2-2, with D possibly TRBD2 on 6 matching bases. The CDR3 consists of 15 residues. CDR1 and CDR2 from the germline V gene are SGHRS and YFSETQ. The DNA read from the CDR3 is TGCGCCAGCAGCTTGGCGGCGGGGTTAAATGAAAAG. Protein product: CASSLAAGLNEK. The whole CDR3 is CASSLAAGLNEKLFF. Together with reference TRBV5-1 and TRBJ2-2, the CDR3 gives the full variable domain: KAGVTQTPRYLIKTRGQQVTLSCSPISGHRSVSWYQQTPGQGLQFLFEYFSETQRNKGNFPGRFSGRQFSNSRSEMNVSTLELGDSALYLCASSLAAGLNEKLFFGEGSRLTVL.

This clone was counted only a few times. Read sequence stops 3 residues before the CDR3 end, and the germline J gene provides the missing end. V and J are TRBV19 and TRBJ1-1; D is possibly TRBD1 (5 bases). The CDR3 extends over 15 amino acids. V was shortened by 1 base and J by 0 bases, with 9 bases between the two germline ends. CDR1 is LNHDA and CDR2 is SQIVND in the germline V gene (reference sequence). CDR3 DNA, as far as it was read: TGTGCCAGTAGTATAGGGAGGGGCATGAACACTGAA. Its translation: CASSIGRGMNTE. The complete CDR3 reads CASSIGRGMNTEAFF.

The part of the CDR3 DNA that was read is TGTGCCAGCAGCGATAACTGGGCCGCG. The encoded protein is CASSDNWAA. The entire CDR3 protein is CASSDNWAAQYF. V and J are TRBV7-9 and TRBJ2-3; D unclear. Coverage ceases 3 residues before the CDR3 finishes, and the germline J gene fills in the end. The germline V gene has CDR1 SEHNR and CDR2 FQNEAQ (reference sequence). The CDR3 is 12 amino acids.

This clone was detected many times. The CDR3 end is not reached by the read, which stops 3 residues before it; the germline J gene fills it in. The genes are TRBV2 and TRBJ2-7; D uncertain. Germline lookup yields CDR1 SNHLY and CDR2 FYNNEI. Trimming left V 0 bases short and J 6 bases short, with 6 bases between. This CDR3 has 12 amino acids. The covered CDR3 bases are TGTGCCAGCAGTGAAGCGGCTGCCGAG. This sequence encodes CASSEAAAE. The entire CDR3 reads CASSEAAAEQYF.

This clone occurred a few times. At one end the junction does not follow the germline gene, possibly because of a read error. The read ends 3 residues early relative to the CDR3; the germline J gene fills the gap. The chain couples TRBV7-7 to TRBJ1-2, with 7 bases lining up with TRBD1. The germline gives CDR1 SSHAT, CDR2 FNYEAQ (reference sequence). There are 14 residues in the CDR3. CDR3 residues: CASSPWTGSYDYTF. The sequenced CDR3 bases are TGTGCTAGCAGCCCGTGGACAGGATCCTACGAC. Combining the CDR3 with reference TRBV7-7 and TRBJ1-2 gives the whole variable domain GAGVSQSPRYKVTKRGQDVTLRCDPISSHATLYWYQQALGQGPEFLTYFNYEAQPDKSGLPSDRFSAERPEGSISTLTIQRTEQRDSAMYRCASSPWTGSYDYTFGSGTRLTVV.

This clone has ten or more counts. With the read ending 3 residues before the CDR3 end, the germline J gene is used to fill in that end. The V gene is TRBV19, the J gene TRBJ1-1, with D possibly TRBD1 on 5 matching bases. This CDR3 region has 15 residues. Per germline, CDR1 LNHDA and CDR2 SQIVND (reference sequence). V was pared by 1 base and J by 4 bases, with 13 bases between. Partial CDR3 DNA: TGTGCCAGTAGTATAGGGGTAGGGGCCCCCACTGAA. It translates to CASSIGVGAPTE. The entire CDR3 sequence reads CASSIGVGAPTEAFF.

This clone was observed a few times. The read ends 3 residues early relative to the CDR3; the germline J gene fills the gap. The chain employs TRBV7-2 and TRBJ1-2, with TRBD1 as a possible D gene (6 bases). Germline CDR1 is SGHTA and CDR2 is FQGNSA. This CDR3 has 15 residues. Here the CDR3 reads CASRLLPDSSYDYTF. The sequenced CDR3 bases are TGTGCCAGCAGACTACTACCGGACAGTTCCTACGAC.

This clone was counted ten times or more. The CDR3 is cut off 3 residues early in the read; its end comes from the germline J gene. This rearrangement joins TRBV5-1 to TRBJ2-5, with D possibly matching TRBD1 (6 bases). V was cut by 4 bases and J by 2 bases, with 9 bases left in between. CDR3 size: 13 residues. Germline values: CDR1 SGHRS, CDR2 YFSETQ. CDR3 amino acids: CASSQDSQETQYF. CDR3 bases read: TGCGCCAGCAGCCAGGACAGTCAAGAGACC.

In this sample, this clone turned up many times. With the read ending 3 residues before the CDR3 end, the germline J gene is used to fill in that end. This chain joins TRBV20-1 and TRBJ2-5; D might be TRBD1 (7 bases). V was clipped by 3 bases and J by 5 bases, with 19 bases between them. Germline V gene data show CDR1 as DFQATT and CDR2 as SNEGSKA (reference sequence). There are 15 residues in the CDR3. The covered CDR3 bases are TGCAGTGCTAGCCATAACAGGGGAGGCGTGGAGACC. It encodes CSASHNRGGVET. In full, the CDR3 reads CSASHNRGGVETQYF.

This clone occurred many times. The read terminates 3 residues ahead of where the CDR3 ends, so the germline J gene completes it. The chain couples TRBV20-1 to TRBJ2-7; 10 bases map to TRBD2. The CDR3 extends over 15 amino acids. V gave up 2 bases and J gave up 0 bases; unmatched junction bases: 4. CDR1 is DFQATT, CDR2 SNEGSKA, per germline (reference sequence). CDR3 DNA (partial): TGCAGTGCTAGACAACTAGCGGGGTTCTCCTACGAG. Its translation is CSARQLAGFSYE. The entire CDR3 protein reads CSARQLAGFSYEQYF.

This clone was observed at least ten times. The CDR3 end falls 3 residues outside the read, so it is completed with the germline J gene. This chain uses TRBV6-2 or TRBV6-3 with TRBJ2-5; 7 nucleotides match TRBD2. CDR1 is MNHEY, CDR2 SVGEGT, per germline. CDR3 length equals 17 residues. Germline trimming cut 0 bases from V and 2 bases from J; bases unmatched to any gene: 9. The CDR3 bases that were read are TGTGCCAGCAGTTACTCGGGTCAGCGGGGCCCGCAAGAGACC. Protein sequence: CASSYSGQRGPQET. The entire CDR3 protein is CASSYSGQRGPQETQYF.

This clone was detected ten times or more. The read terminates 3 residues before the CDR3 end, so the remaining end is supplied by the germline J gene. The chain employs TRBV20-1 and TRBJ2-7; 8 bases line up with TRBD1. The CDR3 consists of 15 residues. V was pared by 0 bases and J by 6 bases, with 10 bases of the junction left unmatched. Germline assignment: CDR1 DFQATT and CDR2 SNEGSKA (reference sequence). The CDR3 bases that were read are TGCAGTGCTAGAGATGATACAGGGGGGAGTCCCGAG. This sequence encodes CSARDDTGGSPE. The whole CDR3 region reads CSARDDTGGSPEQYF.

This clone was counted ten times or more. Sequencing ends 3 residues short of the CDR3 end; the germline J gene provides the rest. The chain combines TRBV9 with TRBJ2-7; TRBD1 aligns across 8 bases. This CDR3 region has 15 residues. Germline V gene sequence: CDR1 SGDLS, CDR2 YYNGEE. The trim removed 3 bases at V and 4 bases at J, leaving 9 bases unmatched. Partial CDR3 DNA: TGTGCCAGCAGCGGAAATATACAGGGGGTTTACGAG. It codes for CASSGNIQGVYE. The full CDR3 protein reads CASSGNIQGVYEQYF.

The sample holds many counts of this clone. The CDR3 extends 3 residues past the end of the read, so its final part is completed from the germline J gene. V usage is TRBV2 and J usage is TRBJ1-1; unclear D gene. The CDR3 loop spans 12 amino acids. V was cut by 6 bases and J by 3 bases, with 8 bases left in between. Germline lookup yields CDR1 SNHLY and CDR2 FYNNEI. The CDR3 DNA, read in part, is TGTGCCAGCAGCGGACTGCACACTGAA. Protein: CASSGLHTE. The whole CDR3 protein is CASSGLHTEAFF.

This clone was counted between two and nine times. The CDR3 end lies 3 residues beyond the end of the read and is filled in from the germline J gene. J is TRBJ2-3 and V is TRBV6-2 or TRBV6-3; D uncertain. The CDR3 extends over 11 amino acids. Germline CDR1 reads MNHEY; CDR2 reads SVGEGT. The DNA read from the CDR3 is TGTGCCAGCAGTTACGGCAAGACG. Its translation is CASSYGKT. The complete CDR3 sequence is CASSYGKTQYF.

There are many counts of this clone. The CDR3 end lies 3 residues beyond the end of the read and is filled in from the germline J gene. The chain employs TRBV19 and TRBJ2-4; tentative D call: TRBD1 (5 bases). V was shortened by 4 bases and J by 0 bases, with 13 bases between the two germline ends. This CDR3 has 16 amino acids. Germline V lookup: CDR1 LNHDA, CDR2 SQIVND (reference sequence). The CDR3 is CASSRTRVLAKNIQYF. The part of the CDR3 DNA that was read is TGTGCCAGTAGTAGAACCAGGGTCCTAGCCAAAAACATT.

This clone was recorded at least ten times. Read coverage stops 3 residues before the CDR3 terminus; the germline J gene supplies the remainder. V gene TRBV19 combines with J gene TRBJ2-3, with TRBD2 matching over 7 bases. Germline V gene lookup returns CDR1 LNHDA and CDR2 SQIVND (reference sequence). The trim removed 4 bases at V and 6 bases at J, leaving 4 bases unmatched. The CDR3 has 13 residues. CDR3 protein: CASSSGRRDTQYF. CDR3 bases read: TGTGCCAGTAGTAGCGGGAGAAGGGATACG.

This clone occurred many times. The read falls 3 residues short of the CDR3 end, and the missing part is taken from the germline J gene. The V and J genes are TRBV2 and TRBJ2-3; a possible D gene is TRBD2 (5 bases). There are 14 residues in the CDR3. Per germline, CDR1 SNHLY and CDR2 FYNNEI. V was pared by 6 bases and J by 1 base, with 11 bases between. The CDR3 DNA, read in part, is TGTGCCAGCAGCCTACTAGTACGCACAGATACG. Protein: CASSLLVRTDT. The whole CDR3 region reads CASSLLVRTDTQYF. Drawing the rest from reference TRBV2 and TRBJ2-3, the complete variable domain is EPEVTQTPSHQVTQMGQEVILRCVPISNHLYFYWYRQILGQKVEFLVSFYNNEISEKSEIFDDQFSVERPDGSNFTLKIRSTKLEDSAMYFCASSLLVRTDTQYFGPGTRLTVL.

This clone was seen repeatedly, ten times or more. The read terminates 3 residues before the CDR3 end, so the remaining end is supplied by the germline J gene. The chain has TRBV2 and TRBJ1-5, with D possibly TRBD1 on 5 matching bases. Germline V lookup: CDR1 SNHLY, CDR2 FYNNEI. V was pared by 7 bases and J by 3 bases, with 10 bases between. CDR3 size: 13 residues. CDR3 region: CASKVDNNQPQHF. Partial CDR3 DNA: TGTGCCAGCAAGGTGGACAACAATCAGCCC.

This clone was seen at least ten times. The sequenced fragment ends 3 residues before the CDR3 boundary, so the rest is inferred from the germline J gene. The gene calls are TRBV12-5 and TRBJ2-3, with TRBD1 identical over 7 bases. The germline V gene has CDR1 LGHNT and CDR2 FRNRAP. The CDR3 is 15 residues long. V trimming: 6 bases; J trimming: 3 bases; junction bases outside the gene matches: 9. CDR3 DNA (partial): TGTGCTAGTGGCCCCGGGACAGTCCGGACAGATACG. Protein product: CASGPGTVRTDT. The full CDR3 reads CASGPGTVRTDTQYF.